These 28 T cell receptor beta chains originate from one sample sequenced in a study of cytomegalovirus exposure and HLA in healthy donors. Amplification used 60 Vbeta primers and 13 Jbeta primers. Measured with immunoSEQ multiplex PCR; TCRdb has only the in-frame clones, and not every one. The sample consists of roughly 99,000 clones, about 72% of them appearing once. Sequencing was done on a sample of PBMCs. These receptors came from a man younger than 35 in good health and CMV-seronegative.

The chain is built from TRBV5-1 and TRBJ1-2, with TRBD1 matching over 8 bases. This CDR3 contains 14 residues. Germline trimming cut 3 bases from V and 4 bases from J; bases unmatched to any gene: 5. CDR1 is SGHRS, CDR2 YFSETQ, per germline. The CDR3 protein is CASSSSTGVYGYTF. DNA for the CDR3: TGCGCCAGCAGCTCGTCGACAGGGGTCTATGGCTACACCTTC. The full variable domain, with the rest looked up from reference TRBV5-1 and TRBJ1-2, is KAGVTQTPRYLIKTRGQQVTLSCSPISGHRSVSWYQQTPGQGLQFLFEYFSETQRNKGNFPGRFSGRQFSNSRSEMNVSTLELGDSALYLCASSSSTGVYGYTFGSGTRLTVV.

The chain employs TRBV29-1 and TRBJ2-1; 15 bases align to TRBD2. With 1 base clipped from V and 7 bases from J, the junction kept 2 bases outside the gene matches. The CDR3 is made up of 15 amino acids. From germline, CDR1 is SQVTM and CDR2 ANQGSEA. The chain's CDR3 is CSVEGGTSGGNEQFF. The CDR3 nucleotides read TGCAGCGTTGAAGGGGGGACTAGCGGGGGGAATGAGCAGTTCTTC.

This clone was observed a few times. This rearrangement joins TRBV29-1 to TRBJ2-3; D uncertain. The CDR3 contains 14 residues. Germline CDR1 SQVTM, CDR2 ANQGSEA. V was pared by 8 bases and J by 2 bases, with 17 bases between. The CDR3 DNA follows: TGCAGCCTCTCTCATGGGCTTCACACAGATACGCAGTATTTT. Amino acids: CSLSHGLHTDTQYF.

The chain carries TRBV6-5 and TRBJ2-1; D uncertain. Germline assignment: CDR1 MNHEY and CDR2 SVGAGI. V lost 7 bases and J lost 7, with 8 bases in between. The CDR3 is 11 amino acids. CDR3 sequence: CASTAGNEQFF. CDR3 DNA sequence: TGTGCCAGCACCGCCGGGAATGAGCAGTTCTTC.

The chain links TRBV9 to TRBJ1-2; possibly TRBD1 for D (5 bases). The germline V and J ends were trimmed by 3 bases and 4 bases, with 13 bases remaining between them. The germline V gene encodes CDR1 SGDLS and CDR2 YYNGEE. CDR3 length: 14 amino acids. The DNA for the CDR3 is TGTGCCAGCAGCGACAACCTAGGGGCCTATGGCTACACCTTC. Protein: CASSDNLGAYGYTF.

The rearrangement uses TRBV6-6 and TRBJ1-1; TRBD1 aligns across 7 bases. The CDR3 contains 14 residues. Germline CDR1 reads MNHNY; CDR2 reads SVGAGI (reference sequence). Losses at the gene ends were 2 bases for V and 3 bases for J; bases not matched to a gene: 3. In DNA form, the CDR3 reads TGTGCCAGCAGTTACGGGCAGGGGGACACTGAAGCTTTCTTT. This gives the protein CASSYGQGDTEAFF.

The chain links TRBV6-1 to TRBJ2-5; 7 positions agree with TRBD2. Germline CDR1 reads MNHNS; CDR2 reads SASEGT. Germline trimming cut 2 bases from V and 4 bases from J; bases unmatched to any gene: 10. The CDR3 extends over 16 amino acids. The CDR3 nucleotides are TGTGCCAGCAGTGAAACCTTCCCGGGACTACTAGAGACCCAGTACTTC. This sequence encodes CASSETFPGLLETQYF.

This clone was observed a handful of times. V gene TRBV4-2 combines with J gene TRBJ1-3; 7 bases match TRBD1. V gave up 1 base and J gave up 0 bases; unmatched junction bases: 0. CDR1 LGHNA and CDR2 YNFKEQ come from the germline V gene. This CDR3 comprises 15 residues. CDR3 loop: CASSQGQGSGNTIYF. CDR3 DNA sequence: TGTGCCAGCAGCCAAGGACAGGGCTCTGGAAACACCATATATTTT.

The chain is built from TRBV29-1 and TRBJ2-1, with TRBD1 matching 7 bases. Germline loops: CDR1 SQVTM, CDR2 ANQGSEA. The V and J ends lost 5 bases and 3 bases, in that order; junction bases with no gene match: 1. CDR3 length equals 12 residues. DNA of the CDR3: TGCAGCGTTAGACAGGGCTACAATGAGCAGTTCTTC. The encoded protein is CSVRQGYNEQFF.

This chain uses TRBV12-5 with TRBJ2-1; D unclear. Germline-derived CDR1 and CDR2 are LGHNT and FRNRAP. V dropped 5 bases and J dropped 10 bases, with 12 bases sitting between them. This CDR3 comprises 12 residues. Written as DNA, the CDR3 is TGTGCTAGTGGTGAGTTGAATAGCGAGCAGTTCTTC. Translating it yields CASGELNSEQFF.

This rearrangement joins TRBV2 to TRBJ2-5; weak D call: TRBD1 (6 bases). Matching the DNA end better, TRBJ2-7 makes the J call doubtful. Germline CDR1 and CDR2: SNHLY and FYNNEI. This CDR3 has 15 amino acids. The CDR3 reads CASSGETGRGLEQYF. CDR3 nucleotides: TGTGCCAGCAGTGGGGAGACAGGTAGAGGACTCGAGCAGTACTTC.

The chain employs TRBV27 and TRBJ2-3; a weak D match, TRBD2 (5 bases). Trimming pared 5 bases from V and 9 bases from J, leaving 15 bases between. This CDR3 comprises 13 residues. Germline V lookup: CDR1 MNHEY, CDR2 SMNVEV (reference sequence). Here the CDR3 DNA reads TGTGCCAGCAGTCACCGCGTGAGGGAAACGCAGTATTTT. Translation gives CASSHRVRETQYF.

This clone was detected a few times. The V gene is TRBV4-3, the J gene TRBJ2-7; D tentatively reads TRBD1 or TRBD2 (9 bases each). The CDR3 runs to 17 residues. Germline CDR1 and CDR2: LGHNA and YSLEER. V was clipped by 9 bases and J by 6 bases, with 30 bases between them. This chain's CDR3 is CARKQGAGTSPSGEQYF. The DNA for the CDR3 is TGCGCCAGAAAACAGGGGGCCGGGACTAGCCCATCTGGCGAGCAGTACTTC.

This chain links TRBV7-3 with TRBJ2-1; 8 bases are shared with TRBD2. The germline CDR1 and CDR2 sequences are SGHTA and FQGTGA. The V segment lost 4 bases and the J segment 4 bases; nucleotides outside the gene matches: 6. The CDR3 runs 15 residues. The CDR3 loop reads CASSSLSGGYNEQFF. The CDR3 DNA is TGTGCCAGCAGCTCCCTAAGCGGGGGTTACAATGAGCAGTTCTTC.

The chain links TRBV14 to TRBJ2-2; a possible D gene is TRBD2 (6 bases). CDR1 is SGHDN, CDR2 FVKESK, per germline. The CDR3 runs to 17 residues. Trimming took off 0 bases at V and 0 bases at J, with 11 bases between the two ends. The CDR3 here is CASSQEFGGANTGELFF. The CDR3 coding sequence is TGTGCCAGCAGCCAAGAATTCGGCGGGGCGAACACCGGGGAGCTGTTTTTT.

The genes are TRBV25-1 and TRBJ2-5, with 7 bases fitting TRBD2. Per germline, CDR1 MGHDK and CDR2 SYGVNS. The CDR3 runs 16 residues. V lost 0 bases and J lost 0; bases outside the gene matches: 4. CDR3 region: CASSEYRGVDQETQYF. The CDR3 nucleotides are TGTGCCAGCAGTGAATATCGGGGGGTCGACCAAGAGACCCAGTACTTC.

The CDR3 bases are TGTGCCAGCTCACCAATGACAGGCGGTGAAGCTTTCTTT. Protein product: CASSPMTGGEAFF. The chain uses TRBV18 and TRBJ1-1; tentative D call: TRBD1 (6 bases). V was cut by 2 bases and J by 7 bases, with 11 bases left in between. This CDR3 has 13 residues. Per germline, CDR1 KGHSH and CDR2 LQKENI.

The J gene is TRBJ2-2, the V gene TRBV15; the D is unclear. The CDR3 is made up of 15 amino acids. Germline V lookup: CDR1 LNHNV, CDR2 YYDKDF (reference sequence). Deletions cut 1 base from V and 3 bases from J, with 9 bases between. CDR3 coding DNA: TGTGCCACCAGCAGAGGTGGCCATTACACCGGGGAGCTGTTTTTT. Its translation is CATSRGGHYTGELFF.

The chain is built from TRBV5-4 and TRBJ2-7; 8 bases line up with TRBD2. Germline V CDR1 and CDR2: SGHNT, YYREEE (reference sequence). The V gene end was trimmed by 3 bases and the J gene end by 2 bases; junction bases not matched to a gene: 7. The CDR3 is 15 amino acids. CDR3 nucleotide sequence: TGTGCCAGCAGCTACCGGGCTAGCGGGCCCTACGAGCAGTACTTC. Its translation is CASSYRASGPYEQYF.

This clone appeared a few times. The rearrangement uses TRBV5-1 and TRBJ2-2; the D gene is possibly TRBD1 (6 bases). The V gene's germline CDR1 is SGHRS and CDR2 YFSETQ. V gave up 2 bases and J gave up 5 bases, with 13 bases separating them. The CDR3 has 15 amino acids. CDR3 bases: TGCGCCAGCAGCTTAAGGACAGACCCGACCGGGGAGCTGTTTTTT. Its translation is CASSLRTDPTGELFF.

This clone came up a few times. The chain uses TRBV5-1 and TRBJ2-7; TRBD2 matches 7 bases. After removal of 3 bases from V and 3 bases from J, the junction contained 9 bases not matched to a gene. Germline loops: CDR1 SGHRS, CDR2 YFSETQ. There are 15 residues in the CDR3. The CDR3 here is CASSSSGGEGYEQYF. Here the CDR3 DNA reads TGCGCCAGCAGCTCTAGTGGGGGGGAGGGCTACGAGCAGTACTTC.

This clone was observed a few times. The CDR3 coding sequence is TGCGCCAGCAGCCAAGGGCGGGGTACCGGGGAGCTGTTTTTT. Its protein product is CASSQGRGTGELFF. The chain has TRBV4-3 and TRBJ2-2, with D possibly being TRBD2 (6 bases). The germline V gene encodes CDR1 LGHNA and CDR2 YSLEER. The CDR3 runs to 14 residues. The germline V and J ends were trimmed by 1 base and 5 bases, with 8 bases remaining between them.

This chain uses TRBV19 with TRBJ2-3; possibly TRBD1 for D (5 bases). The V and J ends lost 8 bases and 4 bases respectively, with 16 bases between them. Germline lookup yields CDR1 LNHDA and CDR2 SQIVND (reference sequence). The CDR3 extends over 14 amino acids. The chain's CDR3 is CASQGDVWSDTQYF. DNA of the CDR3: TGTGCCAGTCAGGGCGACGTGTGGTCAGATACGCAGTATTTT.

In its sample, this clone was seen a few times. The gene calls are TRBV10-3 and TRBJ1-6; D possibly corresponds to TRBD1 (6 bases). The germline V gene has CDR1 ENHRY and CDR2 SYGVKD. This CDR3 comprises 12 residues. V lost 6 bases and J 10 bases, leaving 10 bases between the germline ends. The CDR3 protein is CAIRTGNSPLHF. CDR3 nucleotides: TGTGCCATCAGAACAGGGAACTCACCCCTCCACTTT.

A note on this clone: A read error may account for a junction end that differs from germline. V and J are TRBV7-7 and TRBJ2-2; D perhaps matches TRBD2 (6 bases). The CDR3 loop spans 14 amino acids. Germline V gives CDR1 SSHAT, CDR2 FNYEAQ (reference sequence). In DNA, the CDR3 is TGTGCTAGCAGCTACCGGGGGAGCACCGGGGAGCTGTTTTTT. Its protein product is CASSYRGSTGELFF.

In regard to this clone: This specimen includes other DNA sequences encoding the same CDR3. The chain links TRBV5-1 to TRBJ1-1, with 10 bases matching TRBD1. The V and J ends lost 2 bases and 2 bases, in that order; junction bases with no gene match: 9. CDR3 length equals 17 residues. The germline gives CDR1 SGHRS, CDR2 YFSETQ. The CDR3 loop reads CASSFSPGQGKNTEAFF. CDR3 coding DNA: TGCGCCAGCAGCTTCTCCCCGGGACAGGGGAAAAACACTGAAGCTTTCTTT.

J is TRBJ2-7 and V is TRBV5-1, with TRBD1 identical over 8 bases. This CDR3 is 17 amino acids long. Germline V lookup: CDR1 SGHRS, CDR2 YFSETQ. Unmatched junction bases numbered 10, after V lost 0 bases and J lost 2 bases. The CDR3 spells CASSLVLRDRRTYEQYF. The DNA of the CDR3 is TGCGCCAGCAGCTTGGTCCTCCGGGACAGGAGGACCTACGAGCAGTACTTC.

The chain recombines TRBV5-1 with TRBJ1-3; D remains unclear. Per the germline V gene, CDR1 is SGHRS and CDR2 is YFSETQ. Between the trimmed V and J ends, which lost 0 bases and 1 base, there was a span of 8 bases. This CDR3 spans 15 amino acids. CDR3 region: CASSLVAGSGNTIYF. The CDR3 DNA is TGCGCCAGCAGCTTGGTCGCGGGGTCTGGAAACACCATATATTTT.